This T cell receptor (beta chain) came from a study of response to subunit inactivated influenza vaccine. One entry per CDR3 protein, called by TCRdb with MiXCR from the RT-PCR reads. This table has fewer than 750,000 distinct CDR3 sequences, approximately 14% appearing once. CDR3 size: 15 residues. Germline CDR1 reads WNHNN; CDR2 reads SYGVQD (reference sequence). Trimming left V 0 bases short and J 0 bases short, with 6 bases between. V is TRBV10-1 and J is TRBJ2-1; no reliable D call. This receptor was taken from a man in his forties or fifties who received an inactivated influenza vaccine. Here the sequenced sample was PBMCs from blood, taken roughly 12 days after vaccination. The CDR3 region has the DNA TGCGCCAGCAGTGAGTCTGTGAGCTCCTACAATGAGCAGTTCTTC. The encoded protein is CASSESVSSYNEQFF.